This TCR beta chain originates from a study of cytomegalovirus exposure and HLA in healthy donors. About the research overall: Drawn from HLA-typed donors, around 85 million unique TCRs were held in an early data release.

A multiplex PCR was run with 60 Vbeta primers and 13 Jbeta primers. Data came from immunoSEQ multiplex PCR; TCRdb stores just in-frame clones and leaves some out. Among around 100,000 clones listed, about 74% were seen once. Notes on this clone: The antigen remains undetermined.

Regarding the study as a whole: HLA restriction was apparent for most CMV-associated TCR beta chains in a later analysis. Earlier analysis looked at TCR beta V segments, and most were productive about 90% or about 30% of the time.

This TCR came from a woman aged 18 to 35 in good health and CMV-seropositive. The material sequenced was PBMCs.

The CDR3 region is CASNSIGTRLEAFF. The CDR3 DNA sequence: TGTGCCAGCAACTCCATTGGGACAAGGCTTGAAGCTTTCTTT. This chain links TRBV6-5 with TRBJ1-1; the D gene is possibly TRBD1 (6 bases). Germline V gene lookup returns CDR1 MNHEY and CDR2 SVGAGI. CDR3 length: 14 amino acids. Trimming left V 7 bases short and J 7 bases short, with 19 bases between.